This T cell receptor (beta chain) came from a study of Ad26.COV2.S vaccination and SARS-CoV-2 variants. Study summary: The vaccine Ad26.COV2.S was put into the muscle once, or twice with 56 days between.

Using immunoSEQ multiplex PCR, the repertoire was profiled, and TCRdb retains in-frame clones only, with some absent. Of around 310,000 clones listed, 90% are singletons. Specified treatment: some 19 received Ad26.COV2.S at low or high dose, single or two shots; five or six received placebo; per-sample allocation not given. Samples were taken on day 63 after the first vaccine or placebo injection. This clonotype was sampled from a person aged 18-60 years who received the Ad26.COV2.S COVID-19 vaccine or a placebo. The sequences come from peripheral blood, collected in a trial of Ad26.COV2.S vaccine versus placebo.

In DNA form, the CDR3 reads TGCGCCAGCAGCCAAGACGAGGGTAGGACAGATACGCAGTATTTT. The encoded protein is CASSQDEGRTDTQYF. The V call is TRBV4-3, the J call TRBJ2-3; TRBD2 is a possible D gene (5 bases). Germline CDR1 reads LGHNA; CDR2 reads YSLEER. Trimming stripped 0 bases from V and 3 bases from J, with 10 bases between. This CDR3 region has 15 residues.